This TCR beta chain was obtained from a study of T cells in Graves' hyperthyroidism and ophthalmopathy. General study points: A model of 13 V-J features distinguished ophthalmopathy from stable hyperthyroidism. Researchers found most expanded thyroid clonotypes above 0.001 in blood as well. Median prediction lead before ophthalmopathy onset was 6.5 months with the model.

Used for diagnoses were clinical symptoms, serum thyroxine and TRAb, thyroid ultrasound and orbital computed tomography. The V gene's germline CDR1 is DFQATT and CDR2 SNEGSKA (reference sequence). This CDR3 has 11 residues. Between the trimmed V and J ends, which lost 4 bases and 4 bases, there was a span of 5 bases. Amplified TCR beta CDR3 regions came from RNA transcripts. During a first-round RT-PCR of the TCR CDR3, the HTBI primer set was used. TCRdb called the multiplex PCR reads again in MiXCR, with one record for every CDR3 protein. The sample shows some 140,000 distinct CDR3 sequences, 22% of them seen only once. A few counts support this clonotype. The antigen is not known.

The sequence derives from a woman aged 50 to 60 with Graves' hyperthyroidism that later progressed to Graves' ophthalmopathy. This chain connects TRBV20-1 to TRBJ2-1, with D possibly TRBD2 on 5 matching bases. Sequencing used blood. Written as DNA, the CDR3 is TGCAGTGCTACGGGGTACAATGAGCAGTTCTTC. As protein: CSATGYNEQFF.